This is a list of T cell receptor beta chains from one sample in a study of cytomegalovirus exposure and HLA in healthy donors. The data were produced by immunoSEQ multiplex PCR, yet TCRdb's version contains in-frame clones alone and is incomplete. Of 200,000 to 250,000 clones in the sample, almost 70% were seen once. Sequencing was done on a sample of PBMCs. The origin of the receptors is a middle-aged man in good health and CMV-seropositive. Each CDR3 is given with its conserved first and last residue. A D gene is named only where the DNA matches it firmly. Clone size is shown for a subset of rows, as once, few, many or a class of expanded clone.

>-|TRBV7-2|TRBJ1-1|-
CASSTVNAGEAFF
TGTGCCAGCAGCACCGTGAACGCAGGAGAAGCTTTCTTT
>-|TRBV11-2|TRBJ2-5|-
CASSSARGYGTQYF
TGTGCCAGCAGCTCCGCACGCGGATATGGGACCCAGTACTTC
>TRBD1|TRBV5-1|TRBJ2-7|few
CASSLGPQGAGEQYF
TGCGCCAGCAGCTTGGGACCACAGGGGGCGGGAGAGCAGTACTTC
>-|TRBV27|TRBJ1-3|-
CASSGGTPASGNTIYF
TGTGCCAGCAGCGGGGGGACACCAGCCTCTGGAAACACCATATATTTT
>TRBD1|TRBV7-2|TRBJ1-3|-
CASSFSGTGASGNTIYF
TGTGCCAGCAGCTTCTCCGGGACAGGGGCCTCTGGAAACACCATATATTTT
>-|TRBV5-4|TRBJ2-1|-
CASRGEANNEQFF
TGTGCCAGCAGAGGGGAGGCGAACAATGAGCAGTTCTTC
>TRBD1|TRBV19|TRBJ1-5|-
CASSGDRGRSNQPQHF
TGTGCCAGTAGTGGGGACAGGGGACGGAGCAATCAGCCCCAGCATTTT
>-|TRBV27|TRBJ2-2|-
CASSLVNRDTGELFF
TGTGCCAGCAGTTTAGTGAATCGAGACACCGGGGAGCTGTTTTTT
>-|TRBV7-9|TRBJ2-7|-
CSSSLVYPGGQRPYEQYF
TGTTCCAGCAGCTTAGTTTACCCGGGTGGCCAGAGACCTTACGAGCAGTACTTC
>TRBD1|TRBV19|TRBJ2-7|-
CASGRDSDEQYF
TGTGCCAGTGGTCGGGACAGTGACGAGCAGTACTTC
>-|TRBV7-6|TRBJ2-7|few
CASTLTGHPPSGEQYF
TGTGCCAGCACCCTCACGGGACACCCGCCCTCGGGGGAGCAGTACTTC
>-|TRBV4-1|TRBJ1-1|-
CASSQDAGWGNTEAFF
TGCGCCAGCAGCCAAGACGCGGGTTGGGGGAACACTGAAGCTTTCTTT
>-|TRBV5-1|TRBJ1-2|-
CASTYNTGTDGYTF
TGCGCCAGCACCTATAATACAGGGACGGATGGCTACACCTTC
>TRBD2|TRBV19|TRBJ2-3|-
CASSVTSGFTDTQYF
TGTGCCAGTAGTGTCACTAGCGGATTCACAGATACGCAGTATTTT
>TRBD2|TRBV7-2|TRBJ2-2|-
CASSLFVSGGSRTGELFF
TGTGCCAGCAGCTTATTTGTTAGCGGGGGCTCGAGAACCGGGGAGCTGTTTTTT
>TRBD1|TRBV5-1|TRBJ2-7|once
CASSSGTVYGEQYF
TGCGCCAGCAGCTCCGGGACAGTATATGGTGAGCAGTACTTC
>TRBD1|TRBV5-6|TRBJ1-1|-
CASSLGDSEAFF
TGTGCCAGCAGCTTGGGGGACAGTGAAGCTTTCTTT
>-|TRBV15|TRBJ1-1|once
CATSRDSGRDTEAFF
TGTGCCACCAGCAGAGATTCGGGCAGGGACACTGAAGCTTTCTTT
>TRBD1|TRBV10-3|TRBJ2-5|once
CAISEDRVRYF
TGTGCCATCAGTGAAGACAGGGTGCGGTACTTC
>-|TRBV29-1|TRBJ1-2|-
CSVARAYGYTF
TGCAGCGTTGCTAGAGCTTATGGCTACACCTTC
>-|TRBV4-1|TRBJ2-5|-
CASSQEGSSETQYF
TGCGCCAGCAGCCAAGAGGGGAGCTCGGAGACCCAGTACTTC
>-|TRBV27|TRBJ2-7|-
CASSLRQGYEQYF
TGTGCCAGCAGTTTACGGCAGGGCTACGAGCAGTACTTC